Listed here are 27 T cell receptor beta chains from one sample, sequenced in a study of T cells in Graves' hyperthyroidism and ophthalmopathy. The CDR3 regions of TCR beta were amplified from RNA transcripts. TCR CDR3 regions were first amplified by RT-PCR with HTBI primers. TCRdb recomputed calls from the multiplex PCR reads with MiXCR, one row per CDR3 protein. The sample has hundreds of thousands of distinct CDR3 sequences, over 40% seen once. Sequencing was done on a sample of peripheral blood or thyroid tissue (not recorded which). The receptors shown here come from an adult man with Graves' disease, either hyperthyroidism or ophthalmopathy (not recorded which).

This clonotype was seen at least ten times. The rearrangement uses TRBV7-6 and TRBJ2-7; D is uncertain. V was cut by 2 bases and J by 5 bases, with 22 bases left in between. The CDR3 is 17 residues long. Germline CDR1 reads SGHVS; CDR2 reads FNYEAQ. The CDR3 is CASSLSGSPRHGHEQYF. The DNA of the CDR3 is TGTGCCAGCAGCTTATCTGGTAGCCCGAGACATGGGCACGAGCAGTACTTC.

Only a few counts were recorded for this clonotype. The chain recombines TRBV7-9 with TRBJ2-7; 8 bases are a match to TRBD1. Germline V gives CDR1 SEHNR, CDR2 FQNEAQ (reference sequence). CDR3 size: 14 residues. V lost 5 bases and J lost 4; bases outside the gene matches: 7. CDR3 loop: CASSRRTGRYEQYF. The CDR3 DNA is TGTGCCAGCAGCCGACGGACAGGGCGTTACGAGCAGTACTTC.

This clonotype has ten or more counts. The CDR3 nucleotides are TGTGCCAGCAGCTTACGGGGGGCGGATGGAAACACCATATATTTT. Translating it yields CASSLRGADGNTIYF. The J gene is TRBJ1-3, the V gene TRBV7-8; tentatively, D is TRBD1 (6 bases). This CDR3 spans 15 amino acids. Germline-derived CDR1 and CDR2 are SGHVS and FQNEAQ. V was cut by 2 bases and J by 3 bases, with 11 bases left in between.

The chain combines TRBV9 with TRBJ1-6; 11 bases line up with TRBD1. From germline, CDR1 is SGDLS and CDR2 YYNGEE. The junction had 8 bases not matched to a gene; V was cut back by 5 bases and J by 10 bases. This CDR3 has 15 residues. The CDR3 loop is CASSRWTGGRSPLHF. In nucleotides, the CDR3 is TGTGCCAGCAGTCGGTGGACAGGGGGCAGGTCACCCCTCCACTTT.

The sample holds one count of this clonotype. The J gene is TRBJ2-7, the V gene TRBV29-1; D uncertain. Germline assignment: CDR1 SQVTM and CDR2 ANQGSEA. Trimming removed 8 bases from V and 6 bases from J, with 14 bases in between. The CDR3 runs to 11 residues. The CDR3 DNA is TGCAGCTTGCCCCCTGCGACCGAGCAGTACTTC. As protein: CSLPPATEQYF.

V and J are TRBV6-5 and TRBJ2-7, with D hard to call. With 1 base removed from V and 0 bases from J, the gap between germline ends came to 13 bases. Germline-derived CDR1 and CDR2 are MNHEY and SVGAGI. CDR3 length: 16 amino acids. CDR3 in DNA: TGTGCCAGCAGTTACTGGACGTCACCCAGCTCCTACGAGCAGTACTTC. It encodes CASSYWTSPSSYEQYF.

This clonotype was counted between two and nine times. V is TRBV29-1 and J is TRBJ2-5; TRBD2 matches at 8 bases. The V and J ends lost 5 bases and 4 bases, in that order; junction bases with no gene match: 6. The length of the CDR3 is 13 residues. The germline CDR1 and CDR2 sequences are SQVTM and ANQGSEA. CDR3 nucleotides: TGCAGCGTTTCCGGGACTAGGGGAGAGACCCAGTACTTC. Translation gives CSVSGTRGETQYF.

The rearrangement uses TRBV15 and TRBJ1-2; 10 nucleotides match TRBD1. This CDR3 contains 14 residues. The germline V gene has CDR1 LNHNV and CDR2 YYDKDF (reference sequence). The junction had 9 bases not matched to a gene; V was cut back by 6 bases and J by 8 bases. The CDR3 coding sequence is TGTGCCACCAGTAGGACAGGGGGGGACTCAGGCTACACCTTC. Protein product: CATSRTGGDSGYTF.

In its sample, this clonotype was seen a few times. The chain couples TRBV2 to TRBJ1-1, with unresolved D. Germline assignment: CDR1 SNHLY and CDR2 FYNNEI. This CDR3 contains 16 residues. Trimming removed 0 bases from V and 2 bases from J, with 13 bases in between. CDR3 nucleotides: TGTGCCAGCAGTGAAGCGTTGTGGCTTCTCAACACTGAAGCTTTCTTT. Its protein product is CASSEALWLLNTEAFF.

This clonotype appeared many times. The chain is built from TRBV2 and TRBJ2-5, with TRBD2 identical over 8 bases. The V and J ends lost 8 bases and 0 bases, in that order; junction bases with no gene match: 5. The CDR3 runs to 14 residues. Germline V lookup: CDR1 SNHLY, CDR2 FYNNEI. The CDR3 coding sequence is TGTGCCAGCTGGTTAGCGGGAAACCAAGAGACCCAGTACTTC. Translated: CASWLAGNQETQYF.

This clonotype was seen a few times. The CDR3 ends on some other residue instead of the conserved phenylalanine or tryptophan, so this is likely a read error. The limits of the CDR3 on the DNA are not certain, so only TCRdb's listed CDR3 is given. The rearrangement links TRBV7-2 to TRBJ2-2; TRBD2 is taken as the D call from the table, unchecked against the DNA. Germline V lookup: CDR1 SGHTA, CDR2 FQGNSA. Including both end residues, the CDR3 is 10 amino acids long. The CDR3 sequence is CASSLAGQRI.

This clonotype was seen at least ten times. At one end, the junction sequence differs from germline, possibly due to a read error. This sequence joins TRBV5-1 and TRBJ2-5, with 12 bases matching TRBD2. Germline CDR1 SGHRS, CDR2 YFSETQ. The CDR3 is 15 residues long. CDR3 protein: CASSLGTSGQETQYF. The CDR3 DNA follows: TGTGCCAGCAGCTTGGGGACTAGCGGGCAAGAGACCCAGTACTTC.

This clonotype was recorded only once. The rearrangement uses TRBV7-9 and TRBJ2-2, with unresolved D. Germline CDR1 reads SEHNR; CDR2 reads FQNEAQ (reference sequence). Trimming stripped 5 bases from V and 6 bases from J, with 10 bases between. CDR3 length: 13 amino acids. The CDR3 is CASSQDGPGELFF. CDR3 nucleotides: TGTGCCAGCAGCCAGGACGGACCCGGGGAGCTGTTTTTT.

This clonotype was counted once. Since the CDR3 does not end with the conserved phenylalanine or tryptophan, this likely comes from a read error. No DNA is shown, since the ends of the CDR3 on it are uncertain; the CDR3 is the one TCRdb lists. The chain combines TRBV13 with TRBJ2-5; TRBD1, the table's D call, was not compared with the DNA. From its first to its last residue, the CDR3 has 10 amino acids. Germline CDR1 reads PRHDT; CDR2 reads FYEKMQ (reference sequence). The CDR3 sequence: CASSLGQGAN.

This clonotype was detected only a few times. The genes are TRBV7-9 and TRBJ2-7, with TRBD1 matching 9 bases. The junction had 6 bases not matched to a gene; V was cut back by 0 bases and J by 3 bases. Germline CDR1 reads SEHNR; CDR2 reads FQNEAQ (reference sequence). The CDR3 is made up of 16 amino acids. The CDR3 sequence: CASSLAVNRGLYEQYF. CDR3 DNA: TGTGCCAGCAGCTTAGCGGTGAACAGGGGGCTCTACGAGCAGTACTTC. The full variable domain, with the rest looked up from reference TRBV7-9 and TRBJ2-7, is DTGVSQNPRHKITKRGQNVTFRCDPISEHNRLYWYRQTLGQGPEFLTYFQNEAQLEKSRLLSDRFSAERPKGSFSTLEIQRTEQGDSAMYLCASSLAVNRGLYEQYFGPGTRLTVT.

The J gene is TRBJ1-5, the V gene TRBV2; D remains unclear. CDR1 and CDR2 (germline): SNHLY, FYNNEI. The V end was cut by 6 bases, the J end by 7 bases, with 10 bases between. The length of the CDR3 is 12 residues. CDR3 in amino acids: CASRGHEQPQHF. CDR3 DNA: TGTGCCAGCAGAGGGCACGAGCAGCCCCAGCATTTT.

As for this clonotype: The final CDR3 position lacks the conserved phenylalanine or tryptophan, pointing to a likely read error. The CDR3 sequence is CASSPGAGRMNTEAFL. CDR3 DNA: TGTGCCAGCAGCCCGGGGGCCGGGAGGATGAACACTGAAGCTTTCCTT. The chain has TRBV7-9 and TRBJ1-1, with a weak D call TRBD1 (6 bases). Germline CDR1 reads SEHNR; CDR2 reads FQNEAQ (reference sequence). The V end was cut by 5 bases, the J end by 0 bases, with 16 bases between. This CDR3 spans 16 amino acids.

The table lists this clonotype with a few counts. The rearrangement joins TRBV20-1 to TRBJ1-1; 9 bases agree with TRBD1. Germline V lookup: CDR1 DFQATT, CDR2 SNEGSKA (reference sequence). The CDR3 covers 16 residues. The junction had 13 bases not matched to a gene; V was cut back by 3 bases and J by 5 bases. The CDR3 here is CSASWKGQGSGTEAFF. The CDR3 coding sequence is TGCAGTGCTAGCTGGAAGGGACAGGGCTCCGGGACTGAAGCTTTCTTT.

This clonotype was seen a few times. The V gene is TRBV2, the J gene TRBJ2-7, with D possibly TRBD1 on 6 matching bases. V lost 9 bases and J 5 bases, leaving 8 bases between the germline ends. Germline CDR1 is SNHLY and CDR2 is FYNNEI. The CDR3 is 10 amino acids. The CDR3 bases are TGTGCCAGTACAGGGAACGAGCAGTACTTC. It encodes CASTGNEQYF.

This CDR3 reads CASSSATPWYQETQYF. The DNA of the CDR3 is TGTGCCAGCAGTTCCGCGACACCATGGTACCAAGAGACCCAGTACTTC. The chain couples TRBV6-5 to TRBJ2-5; D remains unclear. This CDR3 contains 16 residues. V gave up 4 bases and J gave up 0 bases, with 15 bases separating them. CDR1 is MNHEY, CDR2 SVGAGI, per germline.

In this sample, this clonotype turned up many times. The chain joins TRBV11-2 to TRBJ1-1, with a possible D match to TRBD1 (5 bases). CDR3 length equals 13 residues. V lost 8 bases, J lost 1 base, and 11 bases lay in between. The germline gives CDR1 SGHAT, CDR2 FQNNGV. CDR3 residues: CASVGRTNTEAFF. The CDR3 nucleotides read TGTGCCAGCGTGGGACGGACGAACACTGAAGCTTTCTTT.

The V gene is TRBV19, the J gene TRBJ1-6, with 10 nucleotides matching TRBD1. V was pared by 3 bases and J by 9 bases, with 11 bases of the junction left unmatched. CDR3 length: 17 amino acids. Germline-derived CDR1 and CDR2 are LNHDA and SQIVND (reference sequence). The CDR3 is CASSIRDRGVGTSPLHF. CDR3 sequence (DNA): TGTGCCAGTAGTATCCGGGACAGGGGAGTTGGTACTTCACCCCTCCACTTT.

CDR3 amino acids: CASSLELDRNNYGYTF. In DNA, the CDR3 is TGTGCCAGCAGCTTGGAGCTGGACCGAAATAACTATGGCTACACCTTC. The rearrangement uses TRBV7-9 and TRBJ1-2; no reliable D call. CDR3 length: 16 residues. The germline V gene has CDR1 SEHNR and CDR2 FQNEAQ (reference sequence). V dropped 3 bases and J dropped 1 base, with 15 bases sitting between them.

Only a few counts were recorded for this clonotype. Germline is not matched at one junction end, which may reflect a read error. V usage is TRBV2 and J usage is TRBJ2-5; D unclear. CDR3 size: 12 residues. CDR1 SNHLY and CDR2 FYNNEI come from the germline V gene. The DNA for the CDR3 is TGTGCCACCAGTGATAGCAATCAGCCCCAGTACTTC. Translating gives CATSDSNQPQYF. Full variable domain (missing parts from reference TRBV2 and TRBJ2-5): EPEVTQTPSHQVTQMGQEVILRCVPISNHLYFYWYRQILGQKVEFLVSFYNNEISEKSEIFDDQFSVERPDGSNFTLKIRSTKLEDSAMYFCATSDSNQPQYFGPGTRLLVL.

For this clonotype: This could be a read error, since a much larger clone is one nucleotide away. The rearrangement joins TRBV24-1 to TRBJ1-5, with D maybe TRBD1 (6 bases). Trimming pared 3 bases from V and 3 bases from J, leaving 11 bases between. CDR1 and CDR2 (germline): KGHDR, SFDVKD. This CDR3 is built from 15 residues. The CDR3 spells CATSDPGQPNQPQHF. The CDR3 coding sequence is TGTGCCACCAGTGATCCAGGACAGCCCAATCAGCCCCAGCATTTT.

The table lists this clonotype with a few counts. CDR3 bases: TGTGCCAGCAGTGCGGGACAGGCGAACGAAAAACTGTTTTTT. Translating it yields CASSAGQANEKLFF. The chain joins TRBV2 to TRBJ1-4, with TRBD1 matching over 8 bases. CDR3 length equals 14 residues. The V gene's germline CDR1 is SNHLY and CDR2 FYNNEI. V was clipped by 4 bases and J by 8 bases; unmatched bases: 6.

The gene calls are TRBV12-3 or TRBV12-4 and TRBJ1-2; D is uncertain. Trimming shortened V by 3 bases and J by 4 bases, and 9 bases separated the two germline ends. This CDR3 spans 13 amino acids. The CDR3 region has the DNA TGTGCCAGCAGTTTCGAGGGCCCCTATGGCTACACCTTC. Translating gives CASSFEGPYGYTF.